This TCR beta chain was identified in a study of shared clonotypes between healthy human individuals (dated by TCRdb to 2018 to 2020). Some background on the complete study: The cohort comprised a couple of women and a few men aged 18 to 49 years. For each donor, CD4 naive and CD4 memory were each given three plates, CD8 naive was given two plates, and CD8 memory was given one plate. The study deeply sequenced blood TCR repertoires of five healthy adults to estimate repertoire size and the extent of clonotype sharing between individuals. Libraries were prepared and TCR repertoires were sequenced by different laboratories using diverse techniques, in order to increase sequencing depth and limit assay-specific biases. Per donor, leukapheresis produced somewhere between about 0.9 and 9.5 billion PBMCs.

Summary of the overall study and its limitations: Across four donors, approximately 4.6% of naive CD4, roughly 3.8% of naive CD8, roughly 2.3% of memory CD4, and approximately 0.4% of memory CD8 clonotypes were shared. Because the study included only a small number of donors, the genetic and exposure-history diversity represented was limited. Estimated clonotype richness was generally larger for naive than for memory subsets. Higher generation probabilities were observed for clonotypes shared by all four sorted-subset donors than for non-shared clonotypes. Even with the large sequencing depth, rarefaction of the sorted-subset datasets indicated that sequencing was incomplete. Pairwise subsampling indicated that sequencing depth was expected to affect the degree of clonotype sharing among donors. Sampling was restricted to blood, and TCR repertoires in tissue are likely to differ from TCR repertoires in blood.

TCR CDR3 regions were amplified from genomic DNA by multiplex PCR using the deep immunoSEQ assay. Genomic DNA extracted from each cell subset was distributed evenly over all wells of several immunoSEQ 96-well plates, and each plate served as one replicate. For sorted subsets, 150 to 250 ng genomic DNA, equal to approximately 30,000 T cell genomes, was loaded into each replicate PCR. The purified libraries were quantified using a Qubit 3.0 fluorometer, sized with a Bioanalyzer 2100, and then quantified again using the KAPA Library Quantification kit. Every immunoSEQ 96-well plate was sequenced on a separate single-read 150-cycle Illumina NextSeq 550 flow cell. On the study's bioinformatics: Because only junctional sequences without quality scores were contained in the immunoSEQ output, filtering matching that applied to full-length reads could not be performed. Sequences were annotated with PyIR, a Python wrapper for IgBLAST v1.9, using IMGT germline references to assign V/J genes and CDR3. Reads with weak V/J assignments (E-value above 1e-6), missing CDR3, stop codons, out-of-frame junctions, or ambiguous translated residues were removed. V3J clonotypes were defined as sequences sharing the same inferred V gene, J gene, and CDR3 amino acid sequence. To compute the percentage overlap between repertoires, the number of shared unique clonotypes was divided by the size of the smaller repertoire. Three approaches were used to assess repertoire richness: RTK rarefaction, the Chao1 estimator, and Recon v2.1 estimates of unobserved clonotypes. For all TCRbeta clonotypes obtained by the gDNA method from a few donors, generation probabilities were computed with OLGA. TCRdb re-hosts the immuneACCESS table, in-frame sequences only. Its copies lack some clones; in the studies checked, an unresolved V gene accounts for under half of them, and the cause for the rest is not known. The V and J calls and clone size were taken over from that table, and D and trimming were inferred from the DNA. This sample holds over 2 million clones; 85% to 95% were observed only once. The ten most abundant clones make up 0.1% to 0.15% of the sample.

The donors were healthy, HIV-negative adults who had no recently reported acute infections or vaccinations. Every donor was a Caucasian adult residing in Nashville, Tennessee, USA. CD4+ T cells were enriched through magnetic negative selection, after which naive cells were positively selected on CD45RA and the remaining negative fraction served as the memory subset. Blood was obtained by leukapheresis, after which PBMCs were separated by Ficoll-Histopaque density gradient centrifugation and cryopreserved in liquid nitrogen vapor phase. Analytical flow cytometry was used to check the purity and quantity of every magnetically sorted T cell population. Genomic DNA was isolated from each sorted fraction and quantified by UV absorbance on a Nanodrop 2000c. The CDR3 goes from the cysteine to the phenylalanine over 15 residues. Of all the DNA, just the CDR3 is kept, 45 bases in frame from base 1. The germline V end is reduced by 7 bases and the J end by 2 bases; junction bases left unmatched: 10. The germline V gene yields SGHTA for CDR1 and FQGNSA for CDR2.

Of note for this clone: Its binding antigen is unknown. Base qualities are not provided; no much larger clone lies one nucleotide away.

This clonotype was sampled from a man aged 18 to 29 in good health. The chain is encoded by TRBV7-2 joined to TRBJ2-7; TRBD1 matches 8 bases in the middle. Source material: naive CD4+ T cells sorted from blood. The sample's cell subset or site, from its label and the paper: CD45RA+ positively selected. The DNA sequence is TGTGCCAGCAAGGTCAGGGGGCCAGGAGCCTACGAGCAGTACTTC. This yields the protein CASKVRGPGAYEQYF.